The table lists the clone carrying this TCR beta chain with a few counts. Its antigen is not identified. Peripheral blood samples of approximately 10 milliliters were drawn from each donor. The data were obtained in a study of blood T cells in healthy people across ages. Background on the study: Through template switching, about one barcoded beta molecule was captured per two T cells, as measured in model experiments. General study results and limits: There was no known CMV status for donors, so expanded clonotype changes were possibly confounded.

V lost 5 bases, J lost 5 bases, and 12 bases stayed unmatched. Germline assignment: CDR1 SEHNR and CDR2 FQNEAQ (reference sequence). The CDR3 has 15 amino acids. With a J-beta primer mix and a sample-barcoded 5' primer, a second PCR ran 7 to 11 cycles. Each cDNA molecule was tagged by a template-switch adaptor that had 12 random nucleotides. TCRdb called the 5' RACE reads again in MiXCR, with one record for every CDR3 protein. The sample contains roughly 1,500,000 distinct CDR3 sequences, 40% to 50% of which appear only once. The clonotype originates from a woman aged 18-29 years in good health. The chain employs TRBV7-9 and TRBJ2-7; 7 nucleotides align to TRBD1. The sequencing input was blood. CDR3 nucleotides: TGTGCCAGCAGCCATAGCCCAGGGGGTAGCGACGAGCAGTACTTC. It specifies CASSHSPGGSDEQYF.